Detailed here is one T cell receptor beta chain. The data were taken from a study of neoadjuvant anti-PD-1 for oral cavity cancer. Study information: Most patients had three to four biweekly doses of 3 mg/kg nivolumab before resection.

Profiled with immunoSEQ multiplex PCR; TCRdb holds only in-frame clones, not every one. The table lists 84,000 or so clones, 70% to 85% of them singletons. Germline V gene data show CDR1 as MDHEN and CDR2 as SYDVKM. The CDR3 is made up of 16 amino acids. V was clipped by 5 bases and J by 3 bases, with 14 bases between them. This chain connects TRBV28 to TRBJ2-6; D perhaps matches TRBD2 (6 bases). The receptor's source is a person aged 35-79 years with oral cavity squamous cell carcinoma. The starting material was PBMCs, obtained before nivolumab (anti-PD-1) treatment. For the CDR3, the DNA is TGTGCCAGCAGTGCCTCGGGAGCTGGTGGGGCCAACGTCCTGACTTTC. This sequence encodes CASSASGAGGANVLTF.